The rows below give T cell receptor beta chains drawn from one sample of a study of beta chain features in type 1 diabetes. Clones were sequenced by immunoSEQ multiplex PCR, and TCRdb holds only the in-frame ones, with some missing. The repertoire has fewer than 250,000 clones, around 68% of them found once; the top ten carry 0.053%. Source material: naive CD4+ T cells from blood. These receptors all come from a man aged 30 to 45 in good health. Both conserved end residues are part of each CDR3. Fields, in order: clone size, D gene, V gene, J gene, CDR3 DNA, CDR3 protein. D genes are given only for firm matches. The size of a clone is reported for some rows only, either as once, few or many, or as a class for expanded clones.

clone_size: .; d_call: .; v_call: TRBV15; j_call: TRBJ2-5; cdr3_nt: TGTGCCACCAGCACCAAGAACCAAGAGACCCAGTACTTC; cdr3_aa: CATSTKNQETQYF
clone_size: .; d_call: TRBD2; v_call: TRBV9; j_call: TRBJ2-1; cdr3_nt: TGTGCCAGCAGCGCAAGAGGACTAGCGGGATATTCCTACAATGAGCAGTTCTTC; cdr3_aa: CASSARGLAGYSYNEQFF
clone_size: .; d_call: .; v_call: TRBV4-1; j_call: TRBJ2-3; cdr3_nt: TGCGCCAGCAGCCAAGAGACAAACTCAGATACGCAGTATTTT; cdr3_aa: CASSQETNSDTQYF
clone_size: .; d_call: .; v_call: TRBV30; j_call: TRBJ1-2; cdr3_nt: TGTGCCTGGACCAGCGGCACAGGGCATGGCTACACCTTC; cdr3_aa: CAWTSGTGHGYTF
clone_size: few; d_call: .; v_call: TRBV29-1; j_call: TRBJ2-3; cdr3_nt: TGCAGCGTTGAAGGGAGGCCTATCACAGATACGCAGTATTTT; cdr3_aa: CSVEGRPITDTQYF
clone_size: .; d_call: .; v_call: TRBV6-1; j_call: TRBJ2-5; cdr3_nt: TGTGCCAGCAGTGAAGGTACCAGGGACCAAGAGACCCAGTACTTC; cdr3_aa: CASSEGTRDQETQYF
clone_size: few; d_call: .; v_call: TRBV29-1; j_call: TRBJ1-1; cdr3_nt: TGCAGCGTTGAACGTATCCTCATGAACACTGAAGCTTTCTTT; cdr3_aa: CSVERILMNTEAFF
clone_size: .; d_call: .; v_call: TRBV29-1; j_call: TRBJ2-1; cdr3_nt: TGCAGCGCCAGTGCAGTTAATGAGCAGTTCTTC; cdr3_aa: CSASAVNEQFF
clone_size: .; d_call: .; v_call: TRBV29-1; j_call: TRBJ2-7; cdr3_nt: TGCAGCGTCGCCCCGGGAACCTCCGAGCAGTACTTC; cdr3_aa: CSVAPGTSEQYF
clone_size: .; d_call: TRBD1; v_call: TRBV5-6; j_call: TRBJ1-6; cdr3_nt: TGTGCCAGCAGCAAGGGACAGGCCTATGGTTCACCCCTCCACTTT; cdr3_aa: CASSKGQAYGSPLHF
clone_size: .; d_call: .; v_call: TRBV30; j_call: TRBJ2-6; cdr3_nt: TGTGCCTGGAGCCGTGGCTGGGGGACCTCTGGGGCCAACGTCCTGACTTTC; cdr3_aa: CAWSRGWGTSGANVLTF
clone_size: .; d_call: .; v_call: TRBV5-4; j_call: TRBJ2-5; cdr3_nt: TGTGCCAGCAGCTCCACAGAGGAGACCCAGTACTTC; cdr3_aa: CASSSTEETQYF
clone_size: .; d_call: .; v_call: TRBV2; j_call: TRBJ2-5; cdr3_nt: TGTGCCAGCAGGTCCAAGGAGACCCAGTACTTC; cdr3_aa: CASRSKETQYF
clone_size: .; d_call: TRBD2; v_call: TRBV28; j_call: TRBJ2-7; cdr3_nt: TGTGCCAGCAGTGCCTTTGGGGCGGGAGGCTCCTACGAGCAGTACTTC; cdr3_aa: CASSAFGAGGSYEQYF
clone_size: few; d_call: .; v_call: TRBV10-3; j_call: TRBJ2-3; cdr3_nt: TGTGCCATCAGCAAACCTGGGACAGATACGCAGTATTTT; cdr3_aa: CAISKPGTDTQYF
clone_size: few; d_call: .; v_call: TRBV7-9; j_call: TRBJ2-1; cdr3_nt: TGTGCCAGCAGCTTAGCTGGGGTCAATGAGCAGTTCTTC; cdr3_aa: CASSLAGVNEQFF
clone_size: .; d_call: TRBD1; v_call: TRBV5-6; j_call: TRBJ2-7; cdr3_nt: TGTGCCAGCAGCAGTAACATGCAGGGGGCGCAAGCTCAGCAGTACTTC; cdr3_aa: CASSSNMQGAQAQQYF
clone_size: .; d_call: TRBD2; v_call: TRBV30; j_call: TRBJ2-3; cdr3_nt: TGTGCCTATTCGCCGGGACTAACTTCTCCGCAGTATTTT; cdr3_aa: CAYSPGLTSPQYF
clone_size: .; d_call: .; v_call: TRBV2; j_call: TRBJ2-2; cdr3_nt: TGTGCCAGCAGTTCCCACACCGGGGAGCTGTTTTTT; cdr3_aa: CASSSHTGELFF
clone_size: .; d_call: .; v_call: TRBV30; j_call: TRBJ1-1; cdr3_nt: TGTGCCTGGAGCCGAACTAGTGAAGCTTTCTTT; cdr3_aa: CAWSRTSEAFF
clone_size: .; d_call: .; v_call: TRBV30; j_call: TRBJ2-1; cdr3_nt: TGTGCCTGGAGTGTAGGACTGACTGAGCAGTTCTTC; cdr3_aa: CAWSVGLTEQFF
clone_size: once; d_call: TRBD1; v_call: TRBV2; j_call: TRBJ1-4; cdr3_nt: TGTGCCAGCACGAGACAGGGGACTAATGAAAAACTGTTTTTT; cdr3_aa: CASTRQGTNEKLFF